What follows is one TCR beta chain and its context. The antigen is unknown. Each donor was healthy, and each was a bone marrow donor. Primers: 60 Vbeta forward and 13 Jbeta reverse. Clones were read by immunoSEQ multiplex PCR, and TCRdb kept only the in-frame ones, dropping some. The sample lists around 80,000 clones, under 65% occurring once. The data are from a study of cytomegalovirus exposure and HLA in healthy donors. Whole-study findings and limits: While the bulk of TCR sequences proved rare, some public TCRs turned up in many donors. HLA alleles were associated with 16,000 or so TCR beta sequences in a later analysis at 0.05 false discovery rate.

Input material: PBMCs. The sequence was collected from a male donor in good health and CMV-seropositive.

This chain's CDR3 is CASSLAASGLSYEQYF. CDR3 nucleotide sequence: TGCGCCAGCAGCTTGGCAGCTAGCGGGTTATCCTACGAGCAGTACTTC. The V and J genes are TRBV5-1 and TRBJ2-7, with 8 bases aligning to TRBD2. J gave up 1 base and V 0 bases, and 6 bases lay outside the gene matches. The CDR3 runs 16 residues. Germline V lookup: CDR1 SGHRS, CDR2 YFSETQ.